Presented here are 21 T cell receptor beta chains from one specimen sequenced in a study of blood T cell repertoires in COVID-19. TCRdb's table, derived via immunoSEQ multiplex PCR, lists solely in-frame clones and lacks some. The sample contains 400,000 to 500,000 clones, approximately 88% of which appear only once. Sequencing was done on a sample of PBMCs or T cells enriched from blood (not recorded which). These receptors originate from a woman aged 40 to 50 who had recovered from COVID-19.

This chain connects TRBV7-2 to TRBJ2-1; 9 bases match TRBD2. This CDR3 spans 15 amino acids. J gave up 7 bases and V 7 bases, and 11 bases lay outside the gene matches. Per germline, CDR1 SGHTA and CDR2 FQGNSA. The CDR3 DNA sequence: TGTGCCAGCACCCTTGGCGGGACTAGCAGGAATGAGCAGTTCTTC. Translated, it gives CASTLGGTSRNEQFF. Using reference TRBV7-2 and TRBJ2-1 for the parts outside the CDR3, the full variable domain is GAGVSQSPSNKVTEKGKDVELRCDPISGHTALYWYRQSLGQGLEFLIYFQGNSAPDKSGLPSDRFSAERTGGSVSTLTIQRTQQEDSAVYLCASTLGGTSRNEQFFGPGTRLTVL.

This rearrangement joins TRBV11-3 to TRBJ2-3; TRBD1 agrees at 7 bases. V gave up 5 bases and J gave up 2 bases; unmatched junction bases: 7. The germline CDR1 and CDR2 sequences are SGHNT and YENEEA. The CDR3 has 15 amino acids. In nucleotides, the CDR3 is TGTGCCAGCAGCCCACGACAGGGTTCCACAGATACGCAGTATTTT. Translating it yields CASSPRQGSTDTQYF.

The genes are TRBV7-9 and TRBJ1-4, with a tentative D call TRBD1 (6 bases). CDR1 is SEHNR and CDR2 is FQNEAQ in the germline V gene (reference sequence). This CDR3 is built from 17 residues. V was trimmed by 4 bases and J by 5 bases, leaving 20 bases between them. CDR3 in DNA: TGTGCCAGCAGCTCATACCCTGGACAGAAGACGAATGAAAAACTGTTTTTT. Residues: CASSSYPGQKTNEKLFF.

V gene TRBV10-3 combines with J gene TRBJ2-7; 8 nucleotides line up with TRBD2. CDR1 ENHRY and CDR2 SYGVKD come from the germline V gene. The length of the CDR3 is 15 residues. V was pared by 3 bases and J by 7 bases, with 11 bases of the junction left unmatched. The CDR3 loop is CAISDVSGKRKEQYF. The DNA for the CDR3 is TGTGCCATCAGTGACGTTAGCGGGAAAAGAAAAGAGCAGTACTTC.

The chain combines TRBV9 with TRBJ2-3; TRBD2 matches at 13 bases. The J segment lost 4 bases and the V segment lost 1 base, leaving 3 bases of the junction unmatched. The CDR3 loop spans 16 amino acids. Germline CDR1 SGDLS, CDR2 YYNGEE. The CDR3 region has the DNA TGTGCCAGCAGCGTACGAGGACTAGCGGGGGCAGATACGCAGTATTTT. It specifies CASSVRGLAGADTQYF. Complete variable domain (other parts from reference TRBV9 and TRBJ2-3): DSGVTQTPKHLITATGQRVTLRCSPRSGDLSVYWYQQSLDQGLQFLIQYYNGEERAKGNILERFSAQQFPDLHSELNLSSLELGDSALYFCASSVRGLAGADTQYFGPGTRLTVL.

The rearrangement joins TRBV18 to TRBJ1-1; 12 bases fit TRBD1. Germline CDR1 reads KGHSH; CDR2 reads LQKENI. The V gene end was trimmed by 0 bases and the J gene end by 1 base; junction bases not matched to a gene: 6. The CDR3 sequence is 18 residues long. The CDR3 spells CASSPPGTGGLSNTEAFF. The CDR3 DNA reads TGTGCCAGCTCACCACCCGGGACAGGGGGCCTATCGAACACTGAAGCTTTCTTT.

This chain connects TRBV10-2 to TRBJ1-1; D perhaps matches TRBD1 (5 bases). Germline V CDR1 and CDR2: WSHSY, SAAADI. V was trimmed by 3 bases and J by 6 bases, leaving 14 bases between them. This CDR3 contains 14 residues. Written as DNA, the CDR3 is TGCGCCAGCAGTGAAACGGGGGAGGGAGCTGAAGCTTTCTTT. It is translated as CASSETGEGAEAFF.

This clone was counted only a few times. The CDR3 nucleotides are TGTGCCAGCAGGACGACTAGCGGGATTCGATATGAGCAGTTCTTC. Its protein is CASRTTSGIRYEQFF. The chain joins TRBV2 to TRBJ2-1, with 11 bases identical to TRBD2. The CDR3 is 15 amino acids. The germline CDR1 and CDR2 sequences are SNHLY and FYNNEI. The V gene end was trimmed by 6 bases and the J gene end by 8 bases; junction bases not matched to a gene: 9. The full variable domain, rest sourced from reference TRBV2 and TRBJ2-1, is EPEVTQTPSHQVTQMGQEVILRCVPISNHLYFYWYRQILGQKVEFLVSFYNNEISEKSEIFDDQFSVERPDGSNFTLKIRSTKLEDSAMYFCASRTTSGIRYEQFFGPGTRLTVL.

This chain joins TRBV5-1 and TRBJ2-1; TRBD1 might be the D (6 bases). CDR1 is SGHRS and CDR2 is YFSETQ in the germline V gene. V gave up 2 bases and J gave up 12 bases, with 21 bases separating them. The CDR3 covers 15 residues. The CDR3 DNA sequence: TGCGCCAGCAGCTTCGGAGGACTGAGGCAAGGGGGGCAGTTCTTC. This encodes CASSFGGLRQGGQFF.

The chain uses TRBV10-1 and TRBJ1-2; tentative D call: TRBD1 (6 bases). Germline V gene sequence: CDR1 WNHNN, CDR2 SYGVQD (reference sequence). Trimming removed 2 bases from V and 6 bases from J, with 10 bases in between. CDR3 length: 13 residues. The CDR3 protein is CASSERRTDGYTF. CDR3 nucleotides: TGCGCCAGCAGTGAGCGACGGACAGATGGCTACACCTTC.

The chain joins TRBV5-4 to TRBJ1-2; D may be TRBD1 (6 bases). The CDR3 extends over 15 amino acids. The V end was cut by 3 bases, the J end by 6 bases, with 18 bases between. Germline V gene data show CDR1 as SGHNT and CDR2 as YYREEE (reference sequence). The CDR3 nucleotides are TGTGCCAGCAGCTCATGGCAGGGGCGCGTTAATGGCTACACCTTC. Protein sequence: CASSSWQGRVNGYTF.

V and J are TRBV28 and TRBJ2-4, with 9 bases aligning to TRBD1. The CDR3 totals 17 residues. Germline CDR1 and CDR2: MDHEN and SYDVKM. Germline trimming cut 0 bases from V and 4 bases from J; bases unmatched to any gene: 7. The CDR3, as DNA: TGTGCCAGCAGTTTATGGGGGACAGGGATGTCAAAAAACATTCAGTACTTC. It encodes CASSLWGTGMSKNIQYF.

V usage is TRBV6-5 and J usage is TRBJ2-3, with D possibly being TRBD2 (6 bases). The CDR3 consists of 15 residues. Germline CDR1 and CDR2: MNHEY and SVGAGI. Trimming left V 0 bases short and J 3 bases short, with 10 bases between. The CDR3 DNA is TGTGCCAGCAGTTACTCGTGGAGGGATACAGATACGCAGTATTTT. This translates into CASSYSWRDTDTQYF.

This clone was seen a single time. This rearrangement joins TRBV4-2 to TRBJ1-2, with D maybe TRBD1 (6 bases). Trimming pared 3 bases from V and 5 bases from J, leaving 13 bases between. The CDR3 consists of 14 residues. Germline V gene data show CDR1 as LGHNA and CDR2 as YNFKEQ. CDR3: CASSHLGRGYGYTF. CDR3 nucleotide sequence: TGTGCCAGCAGCCATTTGGGGAGGGGGTATGGCTACACCTTC.

V gene TRBV10-1 combines with J gene TRBJ2-3; the D gene is possibly TRBD2 (5 bases). Germline CDR1 WNHNN, CDR2 SYGVQD (reference sequence). The CDR3 is 13 residues long. The ends were cut back, 5 bases at V and 1 base at J, with 7 bases in the middle. This chain's CDR3 is CASSLAGTDTQYF. In DNA, the CDR3 is TGCGCCAGCAGTCTAGCTGGCACAGATACGCAGTATTTT.

In nucleotides, the CDR3 is TGCGCCAGCAGCGAAGACATTAGCACTGAAGCTTTCTTT. This gives the protein CASSEDISTEAFF. This chain uses TRBV10-1 with TRBJ1-1; D call uncertain. The CDR3 loop spans 13 amino acids. Germline V gives CDR1 WNHNN, CDR2 SYGVQD (reference sequence). V was clipped by 6 bases and J by 4 bases, with 12 bases between them.

The V and J genes are TRBV10-2 and TRBJ2-2; 8 bases fit TRBD1. V was pared by 5 bases and J by 6 bases, with 8 bases of the junction left unmatched. This CDR3 contains 15 residues. The germline V gene encodes CDR1 WSHSY and CDR2 SAAADI. CDR3 sequence reads: CASSSPRTGSGELFF. The DNA of the CDR3 is TGCGCCAGCAGTTCTCCTCGGACAGGGTCCGGGGAGCTGTTTTTT.

The genes are TRBV7-9 and TRBJ1-5; D gene uncertain. Per germline, CDR1 SEHNR and CDR2 FQNEAQ (reference sequence). The CDR3 contains 15 residues. Between the trimmed V and J ends, which lost 5 bases and 7 bases, there was a span of 18 bases. The CDR3 region is CASSPNHEAGQPQHF. The CDR3 DNA reads as TGTGCCAGCAGCCCCAATCACGAAGCGGGGCAGCCCCAGCATTTT.

This chain joins TRBV2 and TRBJ2-7; 12 bases map to TRBD2. The V and J ends lost 6 bases and 3 bases, in that order; junction bases with no gene match: 6. Germline V gene data show CDR1 as SNHLY and CDR2 as FYNNEI. The CDR3 is made up of 15 amino acids. The CDR3 nucleotides are TGTGCCAGCAGACTACTAGCGGGAGGTTTCTACGAGCAGTACTTC. It codes for CASRLLAGGFYEQYF.

The rearrangement uses TRBV5-1 and TRBJ2-3, with TRBD2 as a possible D gene (5 bases). There are 16 residues in the CDR3. V lost 0 bases and J lost 2, with 13 bases in between. Germline V gene lookup returns CDR1 SGHRS and CDR2 YFSETQ. CDR3 residues: CASSLALNGNTDTQYF. Written as DNA, the CDR3 is TGCGCCAGCAGCTTGGCATTGAACGGGAACACAGATACGCAGTATTTT.

This clone was seen a single time. The rearrangement links TRBV5-4 to TRBJ2-2, with a weak D call TRBD2 (5 bases). The CDR3 totals 17 residues. Germline CDR1 SGHNT, CDR2 YYREEE (reference sequence). Trimming shortened V by 0 bases and J by 0 bases, and 12 bases separated the two germline ends. This CDR3 reads CASSLGSGLTNTGELFF. The CDR3 bases are TGTGCCAGCAGCTTGGGATCTGGACTGACGAACACCGGGGAGCTGTTTTTT.